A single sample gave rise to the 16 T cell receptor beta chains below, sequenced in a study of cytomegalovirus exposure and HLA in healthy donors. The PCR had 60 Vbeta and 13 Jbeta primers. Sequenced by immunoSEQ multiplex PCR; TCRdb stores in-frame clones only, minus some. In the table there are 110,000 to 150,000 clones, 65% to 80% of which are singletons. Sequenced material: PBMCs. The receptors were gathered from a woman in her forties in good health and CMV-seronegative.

CDR3 region: CASSYSGTGGNYEQYF. CDR3 in DNA: TGTGCCAGCAGTTACTCGGGGACAGGGGGAAACTACGAGCAGTACTTC. The rearrangement links TRBV6-5 to TRBJ2-7, with 11 bases aligning to TRBD1. Germline V gene data show CDR1 as MNHEY and CDR2 as SVGAGI. With V trimmed by 0 bases and J by 3 bases, 4 bases remained unmatched. The CDR3 has 16 amino acids.

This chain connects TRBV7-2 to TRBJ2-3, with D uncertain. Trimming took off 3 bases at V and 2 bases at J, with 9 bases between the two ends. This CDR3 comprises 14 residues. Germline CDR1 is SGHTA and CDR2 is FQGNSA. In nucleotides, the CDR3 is TGTGCCAGCAGCTTGAGCTATTCCACAGATACGCAGTATTTT. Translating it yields CASSLSYSTDTQYF. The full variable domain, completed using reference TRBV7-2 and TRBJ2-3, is GAGVSQSPSNKVTEKGKDVELRCDPISGHTALYWYRQSLGQGLEFLIYFQGNSAPDKSGLPSDRFSAERTGGSVSTLTIQRTQQEDSAVYLCASSLSYSTDTQYFGPGTRLTVL.

The CDR3 DNA sequence: TGTGCCAGCTCACCCACTAGATTGTTTTCCGGAAATGAGCAGTTCTTC. It translates to CASSPTRLFSGNEQFF. The chain carries TRBV18 and TRBJ2-1; D possibly corresponds to TRBD2 (5 bases). Germline CDR1 is KGHSH and CDR2 is LQKENI. V lost 3 bases and J lost 7, with 19 bases in between. This CDR3 is built from 16 residues.

Written as DNA, the CDR3 is TGTGCCAGCAGCTTAGATCCGGGCAGGGTCGGAGCTTTCTTT. Translated, it gives CASSLDPGRVGAFF. The chain employs TRBV11-2 and TRBJ1-1; possible D gene TRBD1, 5 bases. Trimming took off 0 bases at V and 10 bases at J, with 15 bases between the two ends. Germline CDR1 SGHAT, CDR2 FQNNGV. This CDR3 has 14 amino acids.

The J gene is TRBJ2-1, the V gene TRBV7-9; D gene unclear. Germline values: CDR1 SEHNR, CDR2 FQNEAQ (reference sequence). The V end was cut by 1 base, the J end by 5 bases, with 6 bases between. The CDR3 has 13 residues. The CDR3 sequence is CASSLGQDNEQFF. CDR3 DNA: TGTGCCAGCAGCTTAGGCCAGGACAATGAGCAGTTCTTC.

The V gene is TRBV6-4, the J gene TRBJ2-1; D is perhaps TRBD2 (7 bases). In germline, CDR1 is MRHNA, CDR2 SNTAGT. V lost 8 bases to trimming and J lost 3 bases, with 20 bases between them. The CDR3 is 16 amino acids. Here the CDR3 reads CASSRSKGGVYNEQFF. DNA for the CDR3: TGTGCCAGCTCGAGATCAAAGGGGGGGGTCTACAATGAGCAGTTCTTC.

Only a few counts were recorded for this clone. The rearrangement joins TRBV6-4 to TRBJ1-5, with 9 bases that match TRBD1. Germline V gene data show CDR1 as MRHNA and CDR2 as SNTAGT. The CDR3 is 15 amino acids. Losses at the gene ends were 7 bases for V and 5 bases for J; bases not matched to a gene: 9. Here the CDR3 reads CASTLIRDRDQPQHF. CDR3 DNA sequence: TGTGCCAGCACTCTAATCCGGGACAGGGATCAGCCCCAGCATTTT.

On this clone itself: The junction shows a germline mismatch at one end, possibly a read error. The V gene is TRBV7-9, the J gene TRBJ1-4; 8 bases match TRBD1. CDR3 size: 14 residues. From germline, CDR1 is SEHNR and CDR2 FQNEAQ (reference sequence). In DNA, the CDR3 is TGTTCCAGCAGCTCGGACAGGGTTAATGAAAAACTGTTTTTT. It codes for CSSSSDRVNEKLFF.

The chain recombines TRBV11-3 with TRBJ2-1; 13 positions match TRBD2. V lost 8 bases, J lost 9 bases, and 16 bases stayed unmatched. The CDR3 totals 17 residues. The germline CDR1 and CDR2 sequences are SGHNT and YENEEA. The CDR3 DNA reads TGTGCCAGCTTCGGAAGGGTCACTAGCGGGAGGGAAAGTGAGCAGTTCTTC. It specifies CASFGRVTSGRESEQFF.

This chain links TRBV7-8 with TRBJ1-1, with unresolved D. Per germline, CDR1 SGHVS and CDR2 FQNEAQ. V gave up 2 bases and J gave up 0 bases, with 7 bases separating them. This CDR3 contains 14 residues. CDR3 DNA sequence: TGTGCCAGCAGCTTAAGAGTAATGAACACTGAAGCTTTCTTT. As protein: CASSLRVMNTEAFF. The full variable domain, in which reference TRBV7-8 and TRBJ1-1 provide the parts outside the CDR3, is GAGVSQSPRYKVAKRGQDVALRCDPISGHVSLFWYQQALGQGPEFLTYFQNEAQLDKSGLPSDRFFAERPEGSVSTLKIQRTQQEDSAVYLCASSLRVMNTEAFFGQGTRLTVV.

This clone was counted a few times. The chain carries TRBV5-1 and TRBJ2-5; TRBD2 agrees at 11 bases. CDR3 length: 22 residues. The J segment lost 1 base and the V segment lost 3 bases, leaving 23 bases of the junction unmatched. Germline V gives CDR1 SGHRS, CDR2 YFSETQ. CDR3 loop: CASSWRPGGTSGWGQFQETQYF. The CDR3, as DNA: TGCGCCAGCAGCTGGAGACCCGGTGGGACTAGCGGTTGGGGGCAATTCCAAGAGACCCAGTACTTC.

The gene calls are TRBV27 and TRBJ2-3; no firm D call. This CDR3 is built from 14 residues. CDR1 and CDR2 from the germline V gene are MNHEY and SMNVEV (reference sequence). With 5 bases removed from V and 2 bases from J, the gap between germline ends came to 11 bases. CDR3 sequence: CASSPEDTTDTQYF. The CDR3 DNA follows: TGTGCCAGCAGTCCCGAGGATACCACAGATACGCAGTATTTT.

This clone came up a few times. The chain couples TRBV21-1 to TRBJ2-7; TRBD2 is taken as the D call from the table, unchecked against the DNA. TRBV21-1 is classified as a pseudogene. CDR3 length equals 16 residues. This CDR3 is CASSKVGVVTSYEQYF. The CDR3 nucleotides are TGTGCCAGCAGCAAAGTTGGGGTCGTCACTAGCTACGAGCAGTACTTC.

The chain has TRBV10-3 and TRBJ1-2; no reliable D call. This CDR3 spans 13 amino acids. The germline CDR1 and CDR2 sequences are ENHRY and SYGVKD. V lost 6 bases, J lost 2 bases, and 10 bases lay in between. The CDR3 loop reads CAISQDLNYGYTF. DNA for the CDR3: TGTGCCATCAGCCAGGACTTGAACTATGGCTACACCTTC.

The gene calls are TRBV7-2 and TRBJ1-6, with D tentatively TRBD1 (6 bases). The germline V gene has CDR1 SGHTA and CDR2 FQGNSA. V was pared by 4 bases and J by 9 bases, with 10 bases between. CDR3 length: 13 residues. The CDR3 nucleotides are TGTGCCAGCAGCTCGCAGGGGATTTCACCCCTCCACTTT. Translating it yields CASSSQGISPLHF. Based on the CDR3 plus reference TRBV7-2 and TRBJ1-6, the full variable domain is GAGVSQSPSNKVTEKGKDVELRCDPISGHTALYWYRQSLGQGLEFLIYFQGNSAPDKSGLPSDRFSAERTGGSVSTLTIQRTQQEDSAVYLCASSSQGISPLHFGNGTRLTVT.

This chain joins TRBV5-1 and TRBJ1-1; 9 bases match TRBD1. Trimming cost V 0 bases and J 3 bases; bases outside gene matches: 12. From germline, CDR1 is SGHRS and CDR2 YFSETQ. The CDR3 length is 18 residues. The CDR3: CASSLDPLGQGTDTEAFF. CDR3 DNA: TGCGCCAGCAGCTTGGACCCCCTAGGACAGGGGACGGACACTGAAGCTTTCTTT. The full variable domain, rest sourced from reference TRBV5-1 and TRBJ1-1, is KAGVTQTPRYLIKTRGQQVTLSCSPISGHRSVSWYQQTPGQGLQFLFEYFSETQRNKGNFPGRFSGRQFSNSRSEMNVSTLELGDSALYLCASSLDPLGQGTDTEAFFGQGTRLTVV.